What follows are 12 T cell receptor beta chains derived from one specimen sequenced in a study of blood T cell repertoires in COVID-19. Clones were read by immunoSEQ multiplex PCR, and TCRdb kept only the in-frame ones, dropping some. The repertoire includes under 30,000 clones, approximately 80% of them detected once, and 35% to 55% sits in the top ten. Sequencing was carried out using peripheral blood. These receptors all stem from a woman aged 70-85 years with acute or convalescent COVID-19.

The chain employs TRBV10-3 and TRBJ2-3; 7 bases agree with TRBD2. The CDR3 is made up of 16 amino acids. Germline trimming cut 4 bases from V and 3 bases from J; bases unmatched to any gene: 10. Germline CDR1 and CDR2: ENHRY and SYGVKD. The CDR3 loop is CAISGDYSPGTDTQYF. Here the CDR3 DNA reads TGTGCCATCAGTGGGGACTACTCCCCGGGAACAGATACGCAGTATTTT.

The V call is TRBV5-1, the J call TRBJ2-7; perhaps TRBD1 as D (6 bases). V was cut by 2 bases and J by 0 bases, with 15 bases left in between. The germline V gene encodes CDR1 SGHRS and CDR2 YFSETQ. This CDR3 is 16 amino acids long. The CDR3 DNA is TGCGCCAGCAGCTTAAATGCAGGGGTTCCCTCCTACGAGCAGTACTTC. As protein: CASSLNAGVPSYEQYF. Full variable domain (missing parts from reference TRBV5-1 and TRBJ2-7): KAGVTQTPRYLIKTRGQQVTLSCSPISGHRSVSWYQQTPGQGLQFLFEYFSETQRNKGNFPGRFSGRQFSNSRSEMNVSTLELGDSALYLCASSLNAGVPSYEQYFGPGTRLTVT.

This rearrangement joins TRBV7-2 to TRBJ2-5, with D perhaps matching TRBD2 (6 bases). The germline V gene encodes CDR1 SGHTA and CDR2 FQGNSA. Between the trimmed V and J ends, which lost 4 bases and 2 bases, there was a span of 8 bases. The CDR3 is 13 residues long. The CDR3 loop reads CASSSGLQETQYF. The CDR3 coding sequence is TGTGCCAGCAGCTCGGGACTTCAAGAGACCCAGTACTTC.

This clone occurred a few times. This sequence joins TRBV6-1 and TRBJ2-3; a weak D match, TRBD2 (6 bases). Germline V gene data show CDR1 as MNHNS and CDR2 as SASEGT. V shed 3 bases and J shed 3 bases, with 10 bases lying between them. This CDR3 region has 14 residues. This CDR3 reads CASSDRGRTDTQYF. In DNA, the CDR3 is TGTGCCAGCAGTGATCGGGGGAGGACAGATACGCAGTATTTT.

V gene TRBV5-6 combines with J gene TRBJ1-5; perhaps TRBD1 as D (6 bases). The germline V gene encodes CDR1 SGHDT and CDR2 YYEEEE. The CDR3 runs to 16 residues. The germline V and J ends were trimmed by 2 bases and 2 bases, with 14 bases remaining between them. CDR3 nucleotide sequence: TGTGCCAGCAGCTTCAGGGGCCCTAGGGGCAATCAGCCCCAGCATTTT. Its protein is CASSFRGPRGNQPQHF.

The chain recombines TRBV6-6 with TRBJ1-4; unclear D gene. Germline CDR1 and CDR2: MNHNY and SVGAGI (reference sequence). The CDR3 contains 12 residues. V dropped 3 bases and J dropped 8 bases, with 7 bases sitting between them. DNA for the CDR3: TGTGCCAGCAGTTATCAATCCGAAAAACTGTTTTTT. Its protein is CASSYQSEKLFF.

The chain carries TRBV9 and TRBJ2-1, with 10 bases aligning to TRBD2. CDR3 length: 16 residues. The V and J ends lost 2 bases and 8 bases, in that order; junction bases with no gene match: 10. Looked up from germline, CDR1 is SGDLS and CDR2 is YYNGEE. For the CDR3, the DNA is TGTGCCAGCAGCGTGGGGCAGCGGGAGGGCTGGGATGAGCAGTTCTTC. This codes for CASSVGQREGWDEQFF.

This chain's CDR3 is CASSLGQPSGNTIYF. The CDR3, as DNA: TGCGCCAGCAGCTTGGGACAGCCCTCTGGAAACACCATATATTTT. The chain combines TRBV5-1 with TRBJ1-3, with TRBD1 as a possible D gene (5 bases). V was trimmed by 0 bases and J by 0 bases, leaving 7 bases between them. The CDR3 is 15 amino acids. CDR1 is SGHRS, CDR2 YFSETQ, per germline.

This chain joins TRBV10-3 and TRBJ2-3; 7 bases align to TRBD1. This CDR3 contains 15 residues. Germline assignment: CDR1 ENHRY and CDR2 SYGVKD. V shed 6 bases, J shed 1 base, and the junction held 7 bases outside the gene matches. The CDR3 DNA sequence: TGTGCCATCAGCCTTACAGGGGATGGCACAGATACGCAGTATTTT. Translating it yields CAISLTGDGTDTQYF.

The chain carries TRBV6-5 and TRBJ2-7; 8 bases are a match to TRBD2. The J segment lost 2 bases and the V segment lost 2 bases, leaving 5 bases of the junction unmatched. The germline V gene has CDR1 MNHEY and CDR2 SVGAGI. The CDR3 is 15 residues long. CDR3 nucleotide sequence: TGTGCCAGCAGTTACACCCGGGGGGGCGCCTACGAGCAGTACTTC. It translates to CASSYTRGGAYEQYF.

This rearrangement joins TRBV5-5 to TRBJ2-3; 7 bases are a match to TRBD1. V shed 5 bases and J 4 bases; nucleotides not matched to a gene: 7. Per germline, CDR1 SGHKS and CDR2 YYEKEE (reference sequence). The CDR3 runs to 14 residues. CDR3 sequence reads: CASRGTDKSDTQYF. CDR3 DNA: TGTGCCAGCAGAGGGACAGACAAGTCAGATACGCAGTATTTT. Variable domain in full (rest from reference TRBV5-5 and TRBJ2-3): DAGVTQSPTHLIKTRGQQVTLRCSPISGHKSVSWYQQVLGQGPQFIFQYYEKEERGRGNFPDRFSARQFPNYSSELNVNALLLGDSALYLCASRGTDKSDTQYFGPGTRLTVL.

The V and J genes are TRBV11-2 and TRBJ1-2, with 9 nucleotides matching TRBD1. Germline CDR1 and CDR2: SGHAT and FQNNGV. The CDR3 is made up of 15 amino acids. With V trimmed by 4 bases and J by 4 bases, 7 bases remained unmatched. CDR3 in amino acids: CASSSGTGSPYGYTF. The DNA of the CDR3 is TGTGCCAGCAGCTCCGGGACAGGGTCACCCTATGGCTACACCTTC.